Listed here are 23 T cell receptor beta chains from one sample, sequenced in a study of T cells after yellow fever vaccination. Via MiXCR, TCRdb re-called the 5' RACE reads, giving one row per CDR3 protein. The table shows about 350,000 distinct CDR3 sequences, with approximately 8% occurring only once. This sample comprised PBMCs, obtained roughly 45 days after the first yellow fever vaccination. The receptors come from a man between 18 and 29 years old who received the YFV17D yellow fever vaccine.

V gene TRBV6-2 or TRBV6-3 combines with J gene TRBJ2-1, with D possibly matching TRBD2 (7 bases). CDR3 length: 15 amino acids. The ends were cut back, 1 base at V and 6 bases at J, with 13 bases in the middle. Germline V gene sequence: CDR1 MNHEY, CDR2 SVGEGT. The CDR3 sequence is CASSYLRGAGNEQFF. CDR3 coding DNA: TGTGCCAGCAGTTACTTACGGGGGGCCGGCAATGAGCAGTTCTTC.

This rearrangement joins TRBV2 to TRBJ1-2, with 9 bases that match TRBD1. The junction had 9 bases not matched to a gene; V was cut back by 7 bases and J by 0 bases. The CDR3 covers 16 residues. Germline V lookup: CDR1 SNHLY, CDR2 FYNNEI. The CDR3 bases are TGTGCCAGCACTATCCCGGGACAGGGCCCTAACTATGGCTACACCTTC. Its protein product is CASTIPGQGPNYGYTF.

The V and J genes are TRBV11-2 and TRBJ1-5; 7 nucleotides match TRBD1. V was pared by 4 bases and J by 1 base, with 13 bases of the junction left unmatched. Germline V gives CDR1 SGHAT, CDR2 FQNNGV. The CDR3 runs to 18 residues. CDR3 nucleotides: TGTGCCAGCAGCTCCCCGGCAGGGGGAAGGGGAAGCAATCAGCCCCAGCATTTT. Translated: CASSSPAGGRGSNQPQHF.

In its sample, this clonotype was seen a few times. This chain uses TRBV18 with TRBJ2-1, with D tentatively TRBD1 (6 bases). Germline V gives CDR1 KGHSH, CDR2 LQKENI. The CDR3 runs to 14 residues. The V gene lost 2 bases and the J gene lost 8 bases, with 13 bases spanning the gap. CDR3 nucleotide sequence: TGTGCCAGCTCACCAGCGACAGGATGGGATGAGCAGTTCTTC. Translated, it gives CASSPATGWDEQFF.

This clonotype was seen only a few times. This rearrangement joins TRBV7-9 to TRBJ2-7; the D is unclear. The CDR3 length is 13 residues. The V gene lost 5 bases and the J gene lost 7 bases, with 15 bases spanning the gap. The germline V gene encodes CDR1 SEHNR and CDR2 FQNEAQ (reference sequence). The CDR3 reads CASSRGPSLEQYF. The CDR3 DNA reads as TGTGCCAGCAGCCGCGGACCGAGCCTGGAGCAGTACTTC.

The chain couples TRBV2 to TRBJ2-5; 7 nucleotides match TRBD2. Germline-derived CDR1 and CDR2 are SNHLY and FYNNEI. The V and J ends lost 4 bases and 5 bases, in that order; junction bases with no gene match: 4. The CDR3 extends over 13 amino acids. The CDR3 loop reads CASSGLAEETQYF. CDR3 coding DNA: TGTGCCAGCAGTGGACTAGCCGAGGAGACCCAGTACTTC.

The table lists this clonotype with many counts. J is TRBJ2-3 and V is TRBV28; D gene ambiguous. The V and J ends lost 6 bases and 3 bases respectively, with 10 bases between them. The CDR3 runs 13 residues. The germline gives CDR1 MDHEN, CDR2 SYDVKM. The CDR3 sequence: CASSNRITDTQYF. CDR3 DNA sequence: TGTGCCAGCAGCAACCGCATTACAGATACGCAGTATTTT.

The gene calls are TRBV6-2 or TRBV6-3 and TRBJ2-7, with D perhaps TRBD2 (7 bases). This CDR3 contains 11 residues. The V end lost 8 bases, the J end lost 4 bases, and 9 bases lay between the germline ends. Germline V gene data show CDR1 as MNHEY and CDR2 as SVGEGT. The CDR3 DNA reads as TGTGCCAGCGAGGGGGGGTACGAGCAGTACTTC. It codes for CASEGGYEQYF.

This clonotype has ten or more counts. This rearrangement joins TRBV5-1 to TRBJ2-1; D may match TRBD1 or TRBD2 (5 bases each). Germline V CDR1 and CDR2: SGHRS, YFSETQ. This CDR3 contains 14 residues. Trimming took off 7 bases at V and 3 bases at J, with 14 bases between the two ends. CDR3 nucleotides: TGCGCCAGCCGGGGAGCAGGGATCTACAATGAGCAGTTCTTC. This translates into CASRGAGIYNEQFF.

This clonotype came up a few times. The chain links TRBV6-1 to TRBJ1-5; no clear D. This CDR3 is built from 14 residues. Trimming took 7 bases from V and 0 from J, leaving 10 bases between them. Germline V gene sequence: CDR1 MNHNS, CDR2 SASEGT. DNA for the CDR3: TGTGCCAGCATCCGGACCTTTAGCAATCAGCCCCAGCATTTT. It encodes CASIRTFSNQPQHF.

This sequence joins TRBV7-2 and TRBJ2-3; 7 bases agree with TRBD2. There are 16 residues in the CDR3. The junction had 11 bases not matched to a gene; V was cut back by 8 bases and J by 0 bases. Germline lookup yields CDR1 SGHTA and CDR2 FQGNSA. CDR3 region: CASAGGEPTSTDTQYF. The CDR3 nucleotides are TGTGCCAGCGCTGGGGGGGAGCCGACAAGCACAGATACGCAGTATTTT.

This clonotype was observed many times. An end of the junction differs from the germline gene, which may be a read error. This CDR3 reads CASSLGRNQPQHF. The DNA of the CDR3 is TGTGCCAGCAGTTTAGGACGGAATCAGCCCCAGCATTTT. This rearrangement joins TRBV7-8 to TRBJ1-5; D gene ambiguous. The CDR3 loop spans 13 amino acids. Per germline, CDR1 SGHVS and CDR2 FQNEAQ.

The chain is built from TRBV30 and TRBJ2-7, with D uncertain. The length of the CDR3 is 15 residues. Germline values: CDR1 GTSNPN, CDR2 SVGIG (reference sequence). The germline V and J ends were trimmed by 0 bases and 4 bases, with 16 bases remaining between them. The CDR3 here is CAWSVHRITSYEQYF. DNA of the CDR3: TGTGCCTGGAGTGTACACCGGATTACTTCTTACGAGCAGTACTTC. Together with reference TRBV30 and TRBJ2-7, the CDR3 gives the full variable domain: SQTIHQWPATLVQPVGSPLSLECTVEGTSNPNLYWYRQAAGRGLQLLFYSVGIGQISSEVPQNLSASRPQDRQFILSSKKLLLSDSGFYLCAWSVHRITSYEQYFGPGTRLTVT.

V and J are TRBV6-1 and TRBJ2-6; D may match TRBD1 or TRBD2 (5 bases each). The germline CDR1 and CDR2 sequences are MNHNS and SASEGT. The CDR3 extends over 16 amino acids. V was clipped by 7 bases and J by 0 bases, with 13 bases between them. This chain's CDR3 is CASTSLGDSGANVLTF. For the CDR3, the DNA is TGTGCCAGCACCTCTCTGGGGGACTCTGGGGCCAACGTCCTGACTTTC.

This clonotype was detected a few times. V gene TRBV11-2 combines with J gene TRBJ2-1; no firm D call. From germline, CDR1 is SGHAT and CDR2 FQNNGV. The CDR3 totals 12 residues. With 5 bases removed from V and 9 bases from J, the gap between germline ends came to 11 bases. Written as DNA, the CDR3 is TGTGCCAGCAGCCCACCCCTGGTTGAGCAGTTCTTC. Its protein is CASSPPLVEQFF.

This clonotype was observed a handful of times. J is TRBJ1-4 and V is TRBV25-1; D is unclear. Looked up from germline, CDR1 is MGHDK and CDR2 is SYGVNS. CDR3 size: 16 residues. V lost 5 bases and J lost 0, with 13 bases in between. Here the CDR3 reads CASSITAGATNEKLFF. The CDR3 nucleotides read TGTGCCAGCAGTATAACCGCCGGCGCAACTAATGAAAAACTGTTTTTT.

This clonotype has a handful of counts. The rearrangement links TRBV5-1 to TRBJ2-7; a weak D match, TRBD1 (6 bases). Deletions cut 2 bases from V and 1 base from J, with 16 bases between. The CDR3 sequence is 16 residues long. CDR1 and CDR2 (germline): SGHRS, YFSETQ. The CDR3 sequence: CASSLSGGGHSYEQYF. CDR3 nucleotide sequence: TGCGCCAGCAGCTTATCTGGGGGCGGACATTCCTACGAGCAGTACTTC.

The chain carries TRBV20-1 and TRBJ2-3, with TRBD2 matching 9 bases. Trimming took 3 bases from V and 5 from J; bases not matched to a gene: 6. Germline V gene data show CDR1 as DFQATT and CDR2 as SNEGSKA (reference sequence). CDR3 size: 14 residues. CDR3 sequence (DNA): TGCAGTGCTAGGGCGGGGGGGCCCGTAGATACGCAGTATTTT. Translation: CSARAGGPVDTQYF.

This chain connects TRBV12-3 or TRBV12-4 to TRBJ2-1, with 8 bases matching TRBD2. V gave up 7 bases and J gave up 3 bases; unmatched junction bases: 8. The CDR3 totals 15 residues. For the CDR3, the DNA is TGTGCCAGCACCTTAGCGGGGACGCGCTACAATGAGCAGTTCTTC. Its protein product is CASTLAGTRYNEQFF.

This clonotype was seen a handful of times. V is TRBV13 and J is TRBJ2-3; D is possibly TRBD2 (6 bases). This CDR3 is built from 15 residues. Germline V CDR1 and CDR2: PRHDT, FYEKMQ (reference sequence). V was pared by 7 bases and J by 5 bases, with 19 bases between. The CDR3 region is CASTRVGGSGDTQYF. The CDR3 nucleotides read TGTGCCAGCACCCGAGTCGGGGGTTCGGGAGATACGCAGTATTTT.

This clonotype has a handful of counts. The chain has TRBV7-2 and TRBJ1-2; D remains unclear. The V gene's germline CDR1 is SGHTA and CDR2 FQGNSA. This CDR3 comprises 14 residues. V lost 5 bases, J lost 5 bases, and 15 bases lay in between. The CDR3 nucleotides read TGTGCCAGCAGCCTTGGAGACGGACCTTATGGCTACACCTTC. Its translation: CASSLGDGPYGYTF.

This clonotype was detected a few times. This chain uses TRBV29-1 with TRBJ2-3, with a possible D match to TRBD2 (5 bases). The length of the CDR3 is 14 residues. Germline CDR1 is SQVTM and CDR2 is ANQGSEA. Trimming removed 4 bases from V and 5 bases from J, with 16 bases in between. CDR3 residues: CSVVRAGRLDTQYF. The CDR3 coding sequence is TGCAGCGTTGTCCGCGCGGGCCGTCTAGATACGCAGTATTTT.

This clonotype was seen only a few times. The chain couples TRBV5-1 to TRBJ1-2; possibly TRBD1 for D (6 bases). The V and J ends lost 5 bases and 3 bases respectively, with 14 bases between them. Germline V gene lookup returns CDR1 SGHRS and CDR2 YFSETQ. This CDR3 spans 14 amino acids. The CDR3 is CASRPGRGDYGYTF. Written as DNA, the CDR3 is TGCGCCAGCAGACCCGGGAGGGGGGACTATGGCTACACCTTC.